A single sample gave rise to the 11 T cell receptor beta chains below, sequenced in a study of T cell repertoires in cytomegalovirus infection. Antigen specificity for these receptors is unknown. TCRdb independently ran MiXCR on the reads; one entry per CDR3 protein. The top ten hold about 14% of the sample, which has about 900,000 distinct CDR3 sequences, approximately 31% seen once. Sequencing was performed on cultured CD8+ T cells from PBMCs, taken from culture after CMV antigen stimulation. The receptors shown here come from a human donor in good health (CMV status not recorded). Some clones in this sample may be carry-over from other donors' samples.

This clonotype was recorded many times. This chain connects TRBV7-8 to TRBJ2-5, with 10 bases fitting TRBD1. Germline CDR1 SGHVS, CDR2 FQNEAQ. This CDR3 contains 16 residues. V was pared by 2 bases and J by 3 bases, with 6 bases of the junction left unmatched. CDR3 in DNA: TGTGCCAGCAGCTTACCCAGGACAGGGGGGGAAGAGACCCAGTACTTC. It is translated as CASSLPRTGGEETQYF.

The rearrangement links TRBV10-3 to TRBJ2-1; 14 nucleotides match TRBD2. V lost 3 bases to trimming and J lost 7 bases; unmatched junction nucleotides: 11. CDR1 is ENHRY, CDR2 SYGVKD, per germline. CDR3 size: 18 residues. The CDR3 bases are TGTGCCATCAGTGACCCGGGGACTAGCGGGGGTTCTAAGAATGAGCAGTTCTTC. Residues: CAISDPGTSGGSKNEQFF.

V is TRBV9 and J is TRBJ2-6, with 7 bases that match TRBD1. CDR3 length: 17 residues. Germline V gene sequence: CDR1 SGDLS, CDR2 YYNGEE. With 3 bases clipped from V and 0 bases from J, the junction kept 6 bases outside the gene matches. The CDR3 DNA sequence: TGTGCCAGCAGCGAATGGGACAGTAACTCTGGGGCCAACGTCCTGACTTTC. It is translated as CASSEWDSNSGANVLTF. Filled out from reference TRBV9 and TRBJ2-6, the complete variable domain reads DSGVTQTPKHLITATGQRVTLRCSPRSGDLSVYWYQQSLDQGLQFLIQYYNGEERAKGNILERFSAQQFPDLHSELNLSSLELGDSALYFCASSEWDSNSGANVLTFGAGSRLTVL.

The chain joins TRBV5-8 to TRBJ2-3; TRBD2 agrees at 7 bases. Germline values: CDR1 SGHTS, CDR2 YDEGEE. The length of the CDR3 is 16 residues. After removal of 2 bases from V and 2 bases from J, the junction contained 8 bases not matched to a gene. The CDR3 loop is CASSFLSGVPTDTQYF. CDR3 coding DNA: TGTGCCAGCAGCTTCTTAAGCGGGGTCCCCACAGATACGCAGTATTTT.

This clonotype was found a few times. The CDR3 spells CATSAADANYGYTF. CDR3 nucleotides: TGTGCCACCAGTGCCGCGGACGCTAACTATGGCTACACCTTC. The chain couples TRBV24-1 to TRBJ1-2; D not resolved. The V gene's germline CDR1 is KGHDR and CDR2 SFDVKD. The CDR3 spans 14 residues. V was clipped by 5 bases and J by 0 bases, with 9 bases between them.

This clonotype was found a few times. J is TRBJ1-1 and V is TRBV28; D is uncertain. The CDR3 has 15 residues. Trimming left V 1 base short and J 1 base short, with 10 bases between. Germline CDR1 reads MDHEN; CDR2 reads SYDVKM. The CDR3 DNA sequence: TGTGCCAGCAGTTTATTGGCAGCTTCGAACACTGAAGCTTTCTTT. Protein sequence: CASSLLAASNTEAFF.

This clonotype came up a few times. This chain uses TRBV12-3 or TRBV12-4 with TRBJ2-1; 12 bases are shared with TRBD1. J lost 9 bases, V lost 6 bases, and 15 bases had no gene match. This CDR3 comprises 17 residues. CDR3 loop: CASSRPPGQGASVEQFF. CDR3 coding DNA: TGTGCCAGCAGCCGCCCCCCGGGACAGGGGGCTTCGGTTGAGCAGTTCTTC.

The table lists this clonotype with many counts. The rearrangement links TRBV7-2 to TRBJ2-3; unclear D gene. Germline V CDR1 and CDR2: SGHTA, FQGNSA. The V end was cut by 5 bases, the J end by 5 bases, with 5 bases between. The CDR3 covers 11 residues. CDR3 in amino acids: CASSPRDTQYF. The CDR3 DNA reads TGTGCCAGCAGCCCTCGAGATACGCAGTATTTT.

The rearrangement joins TRBV14 to TRBJ2-1, with D tentatively TRBD2 (6 bases). Germline V CDR1 and CDR2: SGHDN, FVKESK. This CDR3 is built from 16 residues. Trimming removed 3 bases from V and 7 bases from J, with 19 bases in between. CDR3 protein: CASSHGGSRPWNEQFF. DNA of the CDR3: TGTGCCAGCAGCCACGGGGGATCAAGGCCGTGGAATGAGCAGTTCTTC. Full variable domain (missing parts from reference TRBV14 and TRBJ2-1): EAGVTQFPSHSVIEKGQTVTLRCDPISGHDNLYWYRRVMGKEIKFLLHFVKESKQDESGMPNNRFLAERTGGTYSTLKVQPAELEDSGVYFCASSHGGSRPWNEQFFGPGTRLTVL.

This clonotype was seen ten or more times. This chain links TRBV5-1 with TRBJ2-7; TRBD1 matches 7 bases. This CDR3 contains 13 residues. J lost 5 bases, V lost 1 base, and 3 bases had no gene match. In germline, CDR1 is SGHRS, CDR2 YFSETQ. The CDR3 DNA follows: TGCGCCAGCAGCTTGTTAGGGGGCGACGAGCAGTACGTC. Protein sequence: CASSLLGGDEQYV.

This sequence joins TRBV28 and TRBJ1-2, with 9 bases identical to TRBD1. From germline, CDR1 is MDHEN and CDR2 SYDVKM. With 4 bases clipped from V and 8 bases from J, the junction kept 5 bases outside the gene matches. The CDR3 has 13 residues. CDR3 protein: CASSSGTGWGYTF. CDR3 DNA sequence: TGTGCCAGCAGTTCCGGGACAGGGTGGGGCTACACCTTC.